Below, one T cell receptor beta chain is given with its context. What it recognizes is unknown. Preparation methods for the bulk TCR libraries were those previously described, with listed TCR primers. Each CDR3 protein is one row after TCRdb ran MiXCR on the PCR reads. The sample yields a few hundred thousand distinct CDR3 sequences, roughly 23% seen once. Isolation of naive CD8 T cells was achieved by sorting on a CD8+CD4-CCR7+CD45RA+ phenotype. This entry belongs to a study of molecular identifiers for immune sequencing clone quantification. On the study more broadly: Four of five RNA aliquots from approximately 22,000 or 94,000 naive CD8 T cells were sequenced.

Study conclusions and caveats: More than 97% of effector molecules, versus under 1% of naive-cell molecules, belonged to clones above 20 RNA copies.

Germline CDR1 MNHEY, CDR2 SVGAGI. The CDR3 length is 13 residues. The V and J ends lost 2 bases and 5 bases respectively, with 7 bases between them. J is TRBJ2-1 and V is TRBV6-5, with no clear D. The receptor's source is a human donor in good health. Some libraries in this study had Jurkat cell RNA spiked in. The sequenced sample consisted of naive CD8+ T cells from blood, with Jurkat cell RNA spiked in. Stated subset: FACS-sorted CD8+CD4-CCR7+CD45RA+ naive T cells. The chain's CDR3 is CASSYGQNNEQFF. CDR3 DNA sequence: TGTGCCAGCAGTTACGGCCAGAACAATGAGCAGTTCTTC.